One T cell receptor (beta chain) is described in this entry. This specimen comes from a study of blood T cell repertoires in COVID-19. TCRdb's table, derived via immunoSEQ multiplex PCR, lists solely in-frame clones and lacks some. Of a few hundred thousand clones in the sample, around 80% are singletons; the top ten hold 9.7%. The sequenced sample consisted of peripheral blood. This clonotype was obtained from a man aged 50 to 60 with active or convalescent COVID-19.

CDR3 residues: CASSPTIGSSSGNTIYF. As DNA, the CDR3 is TGTGCCAGCTCACCAACGATCGGGTCGAGCTCTGGAAACACCATATATTTT. The chain is built from TRBV18 and TRBJ1-3; D uncertain. V dropped 2 bases and J dropped 0 bases, with 14 bases sitting between them. CDR3 length equals 17 residues. In germline, CDR1 is KGHSH, CDR2 LQKENI.